The entry below describes one T cell receptor (beta chain). At one end the junction does not follow the germline gene, possibly because of a read error. The PCR used 60 Vbeta and 13 Jbeta primers. Generated by immunoSEQ multiplex PCR, the TCRdb table keeps only in-frame clones and is missing some. The sample yields roughly 150,000 clones, over 80% seen once. Looked up from germline, CDR1 is SEHNR and CDR2 is FQNEAQ (reference sequence). CDR3 length: 16 residues. This entry belongs to a study of cytomegalovirus exposure and HLA in healthy donors. J is TRBJ1-6 and V is TRBV7-9; 9 nucleotides line up with TRBD1. The sequencing input was PBMCs. The receptor's source is a boy younger than 10 in good health and CMV-seronegative. The CDR3 DNA reads as TGTTCCAGCAGCTTTGGGACAGGGATCCCTAATTCACCCCTCCACTTT. Translated, it gives CSSSFGTGIPNSPLHF.